The source of this T cell receptor (beta chain) is a study of CD8 T cells in Susac syndrome. This clonotype was found a few times. Random hexamers were used to reverse transcribe an amount of 0.5 to 1 ug RNA. A multiplex approach, immunoSEQ multiplex PCR, amplified TCR beta CDR3 across 54 Vbeta and 13 Jbeta. MiXCR was run by TCRdb on the immunoSEQ multiplex PCR reads, yielding one entry per CDR3 protein. In the table there are about 430,000 distinct CDR3 sequences, more than 70% of which are singletons. The sequenced sample was CD8+ T cells from PBMCs. The sequence came from a human donor with multiple sclerosis.

The CDR3 region has the DNA TGTGCCACCAGCAGAGATTGGGGGGCGGTCTACGAGCAGTACTTC. Protein: CATSRDWGAVYEQYF. The chain has TRBV15 and TRBJ2-7, with D perhaps matching TRBD1 or TRBD2 (6 bases each). This CDR3 contains 15 residues. CDR1 and CDR2 (germline): LNHNV, YYDKDF (reference sequence). Trimming cost V 0 bases and J 3 bases, with 12 bases left between them.